This is a list of T cell receptor beta chains from one sample in a study of T-cell reconstitution after alpha-beta-depleted transplantation in children. TCRdb passed the PCR reads through MiXCR, listing each CDR3 protein once. The table lists about 980,000 distinct CDR3 sequences, less than 30% of them singletons. Sequenced here: PBMCs, mostly from graft donor cells, sampled 360 days after TCRalphabeta/CD19-depleted stem cell transplant. The source is a boy under two years old who had a stem cell transplant for SCID, so the T cells may come from the graft donor. Each CDR3 is given with its conserved first and last residue. The D gene is left open where the match is weak. The size of a clone is reported for some rows only, either as once, few or many, or as a class for expanded clones.

v_gene	j_gene	abundance	d_gene	CDR3nt	CDR3aa
TRBV7-6	TRBJ2-2	few	TRBD1	TGTGCCAGCAGCCCCATCGGGACAGTAACCACCGGGGAGCTGTTTTTT	CASSPIGTVTTGELFF
TRBV11-1	TRBJ2-3	-	-	TGTGCCAGCAGCTCCCGACTAGTGAGCACAGATACGCAGTATTTT	CASSSRLVSTDTQYF
TRBV15	TRBJ1-3	few	-	TGTGCCACCAGCCCCCAAGGGGACGTCATATATTTT	CATSPQGDVIYF
TRBV20-1	TRBJ1-3	-	-	TGCAGTGCTAGAGATTTAGGTCCCCGAAACACCATATATTTT	CSARDLGPRNTIYF
TRBV15	TRBJ2-7	-	-	TGTGCCACCAGCAGCCAGGACCGTCCCTTTGGGGAGCAGTACTTC	CATSSQDRPFGEQYF
TRBV6-2/TRBV6-3	TRBJ2-3	-	-	TGTGCCACCCGGGTGACAGCCTCCACAGATACGCAGTATTTT	CATRVTASTDTQYF
TRBV28	TRBJ2-5	-	TRBD2	TGTGCCGGATCTAGCGGGGGGGCGGGGCAAGAGACCCAGTACTTC	CAGSSGGAGQETQYF
TRBV4-3	TRBJ2-5	-	-	TGCGCCAGCAGCCAAGCTCGTTCGGGTATAGCGTCACAAGAGACCCAGTACTTC	CASSQARSGIASQETQYF
TRBV3-1	TRBJ1-1	-	-	TGTGCCAGCAGCCGCCGGACCCAGGTCCGTGAAGCTTTCTTT	CASSRRTQVREAFF
TRBV27	TRBJ2-5	few	TRBD2	TGTGCCAGCAGTCTGGCTAGCGGGGCCGCAGGGGAGACCCAGTACTTC	CASSLASGAAGETQYF
TRBV10-3	TRBJ1-6	few	-	TGTGCCATCAGTAACTTTTCCTATTCACCCCTCCACTTT	CAISNFSYSPLHF
TRBV12-3/TRBV12-4	TRBJ2-5	-	-	TGTGCCAGCAGTTTCGGGGCGGGGAGCCAAGAGACCCAGTACTTC	CASSFGAGSQETQYF
TRBV5-1	TRBJ2-3	few	-	TGCGCCAGCAGCTCCGGGACCCATCCTAGCACAGATACGCAGTATTTT	CASSSGTHPSTDTQYF
TRBV3-1	TRBJ2-7	few	TRBD1	TGTGCCAGCAGCCAAGATCAGACAGGGGGACGCTACGAGCAGTACTTC	CASSQDQTGGRYEQYF
TRBV2	TRBJ1-4	-	-	TGTGCCAGCAGTGATCAGAGCAGAGGGGAACTGTTTTTT	CASSDQSRGELFF